The 9 T cell receptor beta chains listed next were all sequenced from one sample in a study of T cell responses to AZD1222 COVID-19 vaccine. The table came from immunoSEQ multiplex PCR; TCRdb's copy has only in-frame clones and leaves some out. The table lists 150,000 to 200,000 clones, roughly 91% of them singletons. The source was peripheral blood, collected on day 0 of AZD1222 vaccination. These receptors came from an adult in good health.

The chain links TRBV19 to TRBJ1-5; D remains ambiguous. The CDR3 has 10 amino acids. Between the trimmed V and J ends, which lost 8 bases and 6 bases, there was a span of 5 bases. Germline V CDR1 and CDR2: LNHDA, SQIVND (reference sequence). CDR3 coding DNA: TGTGCCAGTGGCTTTCAGCCCCAGCATTTT. As protein: CASGFQPQHF.

This clone has only one observation. V and J are TRBV6-1 and TRBJ2-2; 9 bases line up with TRBD1. V gave up 4 bases and J gave up 4 bases; unmatched junction bases: 7. CDR1 is MNHNS, CDR2 SASEGT, per germline. The CDR3 spans 16 residues. The chain's CDR3 is CASSGLQGAGTGELFF. CDR3 in DNA: TGTGCCAGCAGTGGCCTACAGGGGGCAGGCACCGGGGAGCTGTTTTTT.

This chain joins TRBV15 and TRBJ2-7; D is unclear. From germline, CDR1 is LNHNV and CDR2 YYDKDF (reference sequence). This CDR3 is built from 15 residues. Trimming removed 1 base from V and 1 base from J, with 11 bases in between. In DNA, the CDR3 is TGTGCCACCAGCAGAGCGAGGTCTGGTTCCTACGAGCAGTACTTC. It translates to CATSRARSGSYEQYF.

The genes are TRBV6-5 and TRBJ2-2; 7 nucleotides line up with TRBD1. Germline V gene data show CDR1 as MNHEY and CDR2 as SVGAGI. J lost 2 bases, V lost 7 bases, and 7 bases had no gene match. This CDR3 is 15 amino acids long. The CDR3 protein is CASISTGRNTGELFF. In nucleotides, the CDR3 is TGTGCCAGCATCTCGACAGGGAGAAACACCGGGGAGCTGTTTTTT.

In its sample, this clone was seen a few times. The chain is built from TRBV27 and TRBJ2-1; 14 bases agree with TRBD2. J was trimmed by 7 bases and V by 3 bases; bases with no gene match: 5. The V gene's germline CDR1 is MNHEY and CDR2 SMNVEV (reference sequence). This CDR3 is 16 amino acids long. CDR3 loop: CASSFPGLAGGNEQFF. CDR3 DNA: TGTGCCAGCAGTTTCCCAGGACTAGCGGGAGGAAATGAGCAGTTCTTC.

This chain joins TRBV9 and TRBJ1-6; TRBD1 aligns across 8 bases. This CDR3 comprises 13 residues. The V gene end was trimmed by 3 bases and the J gene end by 14 bases; junction bases not matched to a gene: 7. Germline V gene sequence: CDR1 SGDLS, CDR2 YYNGEE. The DNA for the CDR3 is TGTGCCAGCAGCGCCCTTAGGGACAGGACCCTCCACTTT. It specifies CASSALRDRTLHF. Full variable domain (remainder filled in from reference TRBV9 and TRBJ1-6): DSGVTQTPKHLITATGQRVTLRCSPRSGDLSVYWYQQSLDQGLQFLIQYYNGEERAKGNILERFSAQQFPDLHSELNLSSLELGDSALYFCASSALRDRTLHFGNGTRLTVT.

This chain links TRBV25-1 with TRBJ1-3; D gene ambiguous. Deletions cut 6 bases from V and 0 bases from J, with 15 bases between. CDR1 and CDR2 (germline): MGHDK, SYGVNS. The CDR3 spans 16 residues. As DNA, the CDR3 is TGTGCCAGCAGCTTTAAAGATGTATACTCTGGAAACACCATATATTTT. Its translation is CASSFKDVYSGNTIYF.

The chain is built from TRBV7-8 and TRBJ1-1, with D possibly TRBD1 on 5 matching bases. Trimming cost V 3 bases and J 2 bases, with 7 bases left between them. Germline CDR1 and CDR2: SGHVS and FQNEAQ. The CDR3 runs 13 residues. This chain's CDR3 is CASSLGENTEAFF. Here the CDR3 DNA reads TGTGCCAGCAGCTTGGGGGAAAACACTGAAGCTTTCTTT. Filled out from reference TRBV7-8 and TRBJ1-1, the complete variable domain reads GAGVSQSPRYKVAKRGQDVALRCDPISGHVSLFWYQQALGQGPEFLTYFQNEAQLDKSGLPSDRFFAERPEGSVSTLKIQRTQQEDSAVYLCASSLGENTEAFFGQGTRLTVV.

The V gene is TRBV3-1 (or the pseudogene TRBV3-2), the J gene TRBJ1-4; a possible D gene is TRBD1 (6 bases). Trimming stripped 3 bases from V and 1 base from J, with 9 bases between. This CDR3 has 15 residues. The germline V gene encodes CDR1 LGHDT and CDR2 YNNKEL (reference sequence). DNA for the CDR3: TGTGCCAGCAGCCAGGACAGATTAACTAATGAAAAACTGTTTTTT. This sequence encodes CASSQDRLTNEKLFF.